This entry concerns a single T cell receptor (beta chain). Patients in Seattle were enrolled during active infection, then followed longitudinally. The entry originates in a study of blood T cell repertoires in COVID-19. At the level of the study: The United States, Italy and Spain supplied acute and convalescent COVID-19 samples. Sources were T cells, B-cell-depleted T cells, or PBMCs; the material itself was cDNA or gDNA.

Germline V gene lookup returns CDR1 SGHRS and CDR2 YFSETQ. The V gene lost 1 base and the J gene lost 0 bases, with 7 bases spanning the gap. CDR3 length: 14 residues. Authors' processing steps: Estimation of nucleated cell counts was performed using reference gene primer amplification. Some clones are missing from TCRdb's copy, which holds only in-frame ones; the method was immunoSEQ multiplex PCR. Clonal size and the V and J genes are those of that table, whereas D and trimming came from the DNA. Of fewer than 200,000 clones in the sample, 70% to 90% were seen once. The gene calls are TRBV5-1 and TRBJ1-2; D unresolved. Sequenced: peripheral blood. The TCR originated in a woman older than 75 with COVID-19, enrolled during active disease. CDR3 bases: TGCGCCAGCAGCTTGAATTCAGCTAACTATGGCTACACCTTC. It is translated as CASSLNSANYGYTF.